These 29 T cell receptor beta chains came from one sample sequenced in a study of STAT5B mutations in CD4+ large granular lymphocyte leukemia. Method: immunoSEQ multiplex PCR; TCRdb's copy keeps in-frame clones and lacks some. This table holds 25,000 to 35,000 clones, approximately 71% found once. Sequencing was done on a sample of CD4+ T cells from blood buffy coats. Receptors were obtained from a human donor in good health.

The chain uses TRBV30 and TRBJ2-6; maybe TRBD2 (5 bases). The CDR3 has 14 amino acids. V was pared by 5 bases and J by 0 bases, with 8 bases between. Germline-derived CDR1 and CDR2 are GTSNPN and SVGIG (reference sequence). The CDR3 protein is CAWAAGSGANVLTF. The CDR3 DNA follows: TGTGCCTGGGCCGCGGGCTCTGGGGCCAACGTCCTGACTTTC.

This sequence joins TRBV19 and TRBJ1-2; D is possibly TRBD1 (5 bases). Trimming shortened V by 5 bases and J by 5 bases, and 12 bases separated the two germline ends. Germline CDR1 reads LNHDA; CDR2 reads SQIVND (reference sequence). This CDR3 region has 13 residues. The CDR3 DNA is TGTGCCAGTAGTCCCTTGCAGGGTTATGGCTACACCTTC. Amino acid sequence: CASSPLQGYGYTF.

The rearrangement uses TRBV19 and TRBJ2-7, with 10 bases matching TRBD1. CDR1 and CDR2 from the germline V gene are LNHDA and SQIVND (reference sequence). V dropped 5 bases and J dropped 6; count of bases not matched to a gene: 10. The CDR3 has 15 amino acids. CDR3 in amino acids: CASSPRQGATGEQYF. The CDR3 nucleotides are TGTGCCAGTAGTCCAAGACAGGGGGCGACGGGCGAGCAGTACTTC.

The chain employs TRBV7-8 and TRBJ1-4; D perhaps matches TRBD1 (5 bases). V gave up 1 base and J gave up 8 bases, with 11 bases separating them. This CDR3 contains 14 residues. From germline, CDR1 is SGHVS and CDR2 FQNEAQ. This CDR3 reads CASSLGREGEKLFF. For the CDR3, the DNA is TGTGCCAGCAGCTTAGGCCGGGAGGGGGAAAAACTGTTTTTT.

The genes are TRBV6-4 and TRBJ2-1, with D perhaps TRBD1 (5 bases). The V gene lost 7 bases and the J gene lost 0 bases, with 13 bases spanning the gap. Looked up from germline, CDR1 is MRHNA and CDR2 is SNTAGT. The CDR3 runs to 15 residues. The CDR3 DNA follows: TGTGCCAGCAATATAGACAGTAGCTCCTACAATGAGCAGTTCTTC. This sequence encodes CASNIDSSSYNEQFF.

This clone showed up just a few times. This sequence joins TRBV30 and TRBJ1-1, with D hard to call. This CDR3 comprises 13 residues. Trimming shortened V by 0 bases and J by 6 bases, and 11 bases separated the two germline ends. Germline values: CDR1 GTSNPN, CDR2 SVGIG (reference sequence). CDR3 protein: CAWSVWGFSEAFF. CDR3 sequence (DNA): TGTGCCTGGAGTGTTTGGGGTTTCTCTGAAGCTTTCTTT.

The CDR3 sequence: CASSPGTSVSTDTQYF. The CDR3 bases are TGTGCCAGCAGTCCCGGGACTAGCGTTAGCACAGATACGCAGTATTTT. The chain uses TRBV2 and TRBJ2-3, with 10 bases lining up with TRBD2. The germline V gene encodes CDR1 SNHLY and CDR2 FYNNEI. Trimming cost V 5 bases and J 0 bases; bases outside gene matches: 5. The CDR3 loop spans 16 amino acids. Based on the CDR3 plus reference TRBV2 and TRBJ2-3, the full variable domain is EPEVTQTPSHQVTQMGQEVILRCVPISNHLYFYWYRQILGQKVEFLVSFYNNEISEKSEIFDDQFSVERPDGSNFTLKIRSTKLEDSAMYFCASSPGTSVSTDTQYFGPGTRLTVL.

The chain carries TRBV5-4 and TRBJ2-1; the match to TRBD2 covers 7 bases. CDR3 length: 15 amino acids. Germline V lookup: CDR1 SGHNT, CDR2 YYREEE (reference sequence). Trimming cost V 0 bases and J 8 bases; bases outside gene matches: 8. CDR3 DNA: TGTGCCAGCAGCTTGGGGTGGGGGGGAGGCGATGAGCAGTTCTTC. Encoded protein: CASSLGWGGGDEQFF.

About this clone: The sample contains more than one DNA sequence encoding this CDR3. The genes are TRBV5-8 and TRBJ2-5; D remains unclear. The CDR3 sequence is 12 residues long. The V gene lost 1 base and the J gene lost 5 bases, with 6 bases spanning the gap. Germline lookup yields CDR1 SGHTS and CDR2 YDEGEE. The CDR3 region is CASSLSGETQYF. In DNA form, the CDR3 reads TGTGCCAGCAGCTTGTCCGGGGAGACCCAGTACTTC. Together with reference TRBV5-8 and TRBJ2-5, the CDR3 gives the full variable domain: EAGVTQSPTHLIKTRGQQATLRCSPISGHTSVYWYQQALGLGLQFLLWYDEGEERNRGNFPPRFSGRQFPNYSSELNVNALELEDSALYLCASSLSGETQYFGPGTRLLVL.

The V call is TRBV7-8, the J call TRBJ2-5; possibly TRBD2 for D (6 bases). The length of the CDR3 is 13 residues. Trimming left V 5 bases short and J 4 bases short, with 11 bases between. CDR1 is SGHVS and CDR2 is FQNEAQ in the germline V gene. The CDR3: CASSPGGGETQYF. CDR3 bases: TGTGCCAGCAGCCCCGGGGGAGGAGAGACCCAGTACTTC.

CDR3 region: CASSRATGERGEQYF. The DNA of the CDR3 is TGTGCCAGCAGCCGGGCTACAGGGGAGAGGGGCGAGCAGTACTTC. The chain links TRBV5-4 to TRBJ2-7; 7 bases fit TRBD1. The V gene's germline CDR1 is SGHNT and CDR2 YYREEE (reference sequence). The ends lost 4 bases at V and 6 bases at J; junction bases unmatched: 13. The CDR3 has 15 amino acids. Full variable domain (rest looked up from reference TRBV5-4 and TRBJ2-7): ETGVTQSPTHLIKTRGQQVTLRCSSQSGHNTVSWYQQALGQGPQFIFQYYREEENGRGNFPPRFSGLQFPNYSSELNVNALELDDSALYLCASSRATGERGEQYFGPGTRLTVT.

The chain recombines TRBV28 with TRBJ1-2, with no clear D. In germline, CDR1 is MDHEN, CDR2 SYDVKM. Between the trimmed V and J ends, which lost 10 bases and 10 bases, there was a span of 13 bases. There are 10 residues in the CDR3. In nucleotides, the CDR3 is TGTGCCACGGGCTTCAGAGCCTACACCTTC. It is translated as CATGFRAYTF.

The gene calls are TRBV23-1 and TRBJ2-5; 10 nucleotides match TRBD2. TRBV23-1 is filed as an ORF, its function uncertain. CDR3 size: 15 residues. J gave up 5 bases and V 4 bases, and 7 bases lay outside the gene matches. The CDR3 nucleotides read TGCGCCAGCAGTCGCGGGACTAGCGAGAGGGAGACCCAGTACTTC. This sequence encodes CASSRGTSERETQYF.

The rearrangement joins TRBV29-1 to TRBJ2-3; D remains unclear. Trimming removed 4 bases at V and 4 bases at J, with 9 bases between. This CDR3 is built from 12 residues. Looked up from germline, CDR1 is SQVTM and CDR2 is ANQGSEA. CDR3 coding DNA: TGCAGCGTTGTGATAAATGCAGATACGCAGTATTTT. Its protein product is CSVVINADTQYF.

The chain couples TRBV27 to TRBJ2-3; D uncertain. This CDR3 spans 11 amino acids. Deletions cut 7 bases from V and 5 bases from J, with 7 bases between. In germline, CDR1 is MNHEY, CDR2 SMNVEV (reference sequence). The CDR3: CASTALDTQYF. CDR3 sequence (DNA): TGTGCCAGCACGGCCCTAGATACGCAGTATTTT.

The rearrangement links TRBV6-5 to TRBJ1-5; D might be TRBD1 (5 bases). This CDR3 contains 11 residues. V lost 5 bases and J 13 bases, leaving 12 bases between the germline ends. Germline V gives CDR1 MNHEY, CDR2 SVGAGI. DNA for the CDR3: TGTGCCAGCAGTGAATTTTGGGGGCAGCATTTT. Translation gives CASSEFWGQHF.

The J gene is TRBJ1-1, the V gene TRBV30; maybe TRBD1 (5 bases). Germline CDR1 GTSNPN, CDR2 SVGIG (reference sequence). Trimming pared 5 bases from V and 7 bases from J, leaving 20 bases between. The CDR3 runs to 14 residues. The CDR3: CAWENGGLWNEAFF. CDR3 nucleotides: TGTGCCTGGGAAAACGGGGGTCTCTGGAATGAAGCTTTCTTT.

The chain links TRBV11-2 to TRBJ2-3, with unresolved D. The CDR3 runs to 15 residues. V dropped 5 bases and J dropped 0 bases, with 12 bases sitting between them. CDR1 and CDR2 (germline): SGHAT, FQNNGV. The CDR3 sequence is CASSPAAISTDTQYF. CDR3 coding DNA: TGTGCCAGCAGCCCGGCAGCCATAAGCACAGATACGCAGTATTTT.

The CDR3 coding sequence is TGTGCCAGCAGCTTGTCGGTGGGAACCGGGGAGCTGTTTTTT. It translates to CASSLSVGTGELFF. The chain has TRBV5-6 and TRBJ2-2; no clear D. V gave up 1 base and J gave up 5 bases, with 9 bases separating them. CDR1 SGHDT and CDR2 YYEEEE come from the germline V gene. This CDR3 has 14 amino acids. The variable domain in full, completed from reference TRBV5-6 and TRBJ2-2, reads DAGVTQSPTHLIKTRGQQVTLRCSPKSGHDTVSWYQQALGQGPQFIFQYYEEEERQRGNFPDRFSGHQFPNYSSELNVNALLLGDSALYLCASSLSVGTGELFFGEGSRLTVL.

Written as DNA, the CDR3 is TGTGCCAGCAGCCCCGCGACGGGACGCGAGCAGTACTTC. Protein sequence: CASSPATGREQYF. The rearrangement uses TRBV9 and TRBJ2-7, with D perhaps TRBD1 or TRBD2 (5 bases each). This CDR3 contains 13 residues. Germline CDR1 reads SGDLS; CDR2 reads YYNGEE. Trimming took off 4 bases at V and 6 bases at J, with 14 bases between the two ends.

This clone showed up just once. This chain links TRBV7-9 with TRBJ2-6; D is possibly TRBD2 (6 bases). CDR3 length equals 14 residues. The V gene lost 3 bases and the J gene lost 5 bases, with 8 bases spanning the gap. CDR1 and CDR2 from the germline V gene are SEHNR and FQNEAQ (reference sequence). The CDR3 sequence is CASSFGGWANVLTF. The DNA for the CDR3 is TGTGCCAGCAGCTTTGGGGGGTGGGCCAACGTCCTGACTTTC.

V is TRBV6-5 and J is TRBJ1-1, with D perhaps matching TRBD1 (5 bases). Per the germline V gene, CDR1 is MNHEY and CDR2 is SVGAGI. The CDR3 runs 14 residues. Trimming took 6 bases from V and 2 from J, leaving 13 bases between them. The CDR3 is CASSRGTANTEAFF. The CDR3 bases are TGTGCCAGCAGCCGGGGGACGGCTAACACTGAAGCTTTCTTT.

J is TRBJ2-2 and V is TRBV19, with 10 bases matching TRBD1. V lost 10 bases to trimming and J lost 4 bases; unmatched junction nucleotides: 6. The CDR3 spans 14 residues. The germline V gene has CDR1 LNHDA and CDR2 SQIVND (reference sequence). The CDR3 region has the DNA TGTGCCACTGACAGGGGGCTTGTCACCGGGGAGCTGTTTTTT. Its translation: CATDRGLVTGELFF.

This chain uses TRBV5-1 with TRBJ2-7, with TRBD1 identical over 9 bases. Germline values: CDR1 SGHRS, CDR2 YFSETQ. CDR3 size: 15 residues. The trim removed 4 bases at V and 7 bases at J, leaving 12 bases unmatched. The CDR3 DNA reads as TGCGCCAGCAGCCAGGACAGGGGTCCCCCTAGGGAGCAGTACTTC. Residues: CASSQDRGPPREQYF.

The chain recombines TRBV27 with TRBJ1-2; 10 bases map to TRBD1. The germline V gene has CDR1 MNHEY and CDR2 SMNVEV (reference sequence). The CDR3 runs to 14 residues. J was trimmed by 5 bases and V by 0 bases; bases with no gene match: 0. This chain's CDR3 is CASSLSDRGYGYTF. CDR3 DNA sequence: TGTGCCAGCAGTTTATCGGACAGGGGGTATGGCTACACCTTC.

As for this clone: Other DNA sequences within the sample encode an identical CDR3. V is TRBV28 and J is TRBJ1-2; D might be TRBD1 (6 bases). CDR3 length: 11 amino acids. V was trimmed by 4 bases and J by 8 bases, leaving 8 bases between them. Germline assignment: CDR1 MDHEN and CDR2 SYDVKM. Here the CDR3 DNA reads TGTGCCAGCAGTTCAGGGGTCGGCTACACCTTC. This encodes CASSSGVGYTF.

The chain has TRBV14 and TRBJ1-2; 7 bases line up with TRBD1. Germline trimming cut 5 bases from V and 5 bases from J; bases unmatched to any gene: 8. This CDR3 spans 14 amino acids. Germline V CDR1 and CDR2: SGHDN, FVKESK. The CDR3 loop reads CASSTRTGVYGYTF. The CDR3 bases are TGTGCCAGCAGCACGCGGACAGGTGTATATGGCTACACCTTC. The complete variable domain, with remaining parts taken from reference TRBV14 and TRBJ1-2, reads EAGVTQFPSHSVIEKGQTVTLRCDPISGHDNLYWYRRVMGKEIKFLLHFVKESKQDESGMPNNRFLAERTGGTYSTLKVQPAELEDSGVYFCASSTRTGVYGYTFGSGTRLTVV.

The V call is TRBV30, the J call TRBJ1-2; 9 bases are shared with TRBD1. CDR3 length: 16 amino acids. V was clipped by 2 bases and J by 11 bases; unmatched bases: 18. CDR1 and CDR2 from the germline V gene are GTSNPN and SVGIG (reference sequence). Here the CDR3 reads CAWSLSLRPGQGLYTF. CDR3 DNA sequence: TGTGCCTGGAGTCTAAGCTTAAGACCGGGACAGGGCCTATACACCTTC. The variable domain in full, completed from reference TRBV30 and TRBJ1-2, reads SQTIHQWPATLVQPVGSPLSLECTVEGTSNPNLYWYRQAAGRGLQLLFYSVGIGQISSEVPQNLSASRPQDRQFILSSKKLLLSDSGFYLCAWSLSLRPGQGLYTFGSGTRLTVV.

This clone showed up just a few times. The CDR3 reads CASSFRGGYTF. CDR3 sequence (DNA): TGTGCCAGCAGCTTCAGGGGAGGCTACACCTTC. This chain joins TRBV11-1 and TRBJ1-2; perhaps TRBD1 as D (6 bases). This CDR3 comprises 11 residues. CDR1 SGHAT and CDR2 FQDESV come from the germline V gene (reference sequence). Between the trimmed V and J ends, which lost 3 bases and 8 bases, there was a span of 7 bases.